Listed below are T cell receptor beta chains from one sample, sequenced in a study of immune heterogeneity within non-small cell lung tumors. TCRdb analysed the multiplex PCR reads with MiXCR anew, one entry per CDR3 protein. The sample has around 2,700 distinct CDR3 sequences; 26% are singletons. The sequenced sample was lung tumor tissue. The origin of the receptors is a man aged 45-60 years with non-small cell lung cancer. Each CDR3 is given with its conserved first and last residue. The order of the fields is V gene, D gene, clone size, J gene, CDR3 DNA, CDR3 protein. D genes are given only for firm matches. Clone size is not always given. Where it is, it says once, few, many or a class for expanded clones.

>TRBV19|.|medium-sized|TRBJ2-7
TGTGCCAGTAGTATGACCAGGGGGGGCACCTACGAGCAGTACTTC
CASSMTRGGTYEQYF
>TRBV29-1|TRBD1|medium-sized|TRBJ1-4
TGCAGCGTTACGACAGGGGACCTAAAACTGTTTTTT
CSVTTGDLKLFF
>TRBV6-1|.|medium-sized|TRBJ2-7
TGTGCCAGCAAGGAAGGGGCAGCCTACGAGCAGTACTTC
CASKEGAAYEQYF
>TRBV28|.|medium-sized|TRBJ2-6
TGTGCCAGCGGTACTGGGGCCAACGTCCTGACTTTC
CASGTGANVLTF
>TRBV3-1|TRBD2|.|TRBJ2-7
TGTGCCAGCAGCTTCCGGACTAGCGGGGCTGCCTACGAGCAGTACTTC
CASSFRTSGAAYEQYF
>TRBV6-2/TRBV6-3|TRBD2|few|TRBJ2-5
TGTGCCAGCATGGGACTAGCAGGGCAAGAGACCCAGTACTTC
CASMGLAGQETQYF
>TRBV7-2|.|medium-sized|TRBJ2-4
TGTGCCAGCAGCTTAGCCGCAGGGGGGATAGGTAACATTCAGTACTTC
CASSLAAGGIGNIQYF
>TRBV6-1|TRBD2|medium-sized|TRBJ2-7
TGTGCCAGCAGCCCCGGGGGGGCCCACTCCTACGAGCAGTACTTC
CASSPGGAHSYEQYF
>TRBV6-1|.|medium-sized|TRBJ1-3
TGTGCCAGCTCCGCTACGAGGGGAAACACCATATATTTT
CASSATRGNTIYF
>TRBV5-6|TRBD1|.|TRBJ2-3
TGTGCCAGCAGCTTGGGTGGCAGGGGGATCACAGATACGCAGTATTTT
CASSLGGRGITDTQYF
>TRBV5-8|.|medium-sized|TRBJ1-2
TGTGCCAGCAGCTCACAAGGACATGCCTATGGCTACACCTTC
CASSSQGHAYGYTF
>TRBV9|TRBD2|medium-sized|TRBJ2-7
TGTGCCAGCAGCGTAGGTAGCGGGAGTTACGAGCAGTACTTC
CASSVGSGSYEQYF
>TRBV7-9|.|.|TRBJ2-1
TGTGCCAGCAGCTTCGGGACTCCCAGTGAGCAGTTCTTC
CASSFGTPSEQFF
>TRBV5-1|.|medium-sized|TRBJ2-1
TGCGCCAGCAGCTTGGGCCCCGCAAGCAATGAGCAGTTCTTC
CASSLGPASNEQFF
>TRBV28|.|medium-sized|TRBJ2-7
TGTGCCAGCAGCTTAGAGGGGCGACCGGTTTACGAGCAGTACTTC
CASSLEGRPVYEQYF
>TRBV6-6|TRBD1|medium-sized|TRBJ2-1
TGTGCCAGCAGTTATTCGGACGGGACAGGACTGTTCTTC
CASSYSDGTGLFF
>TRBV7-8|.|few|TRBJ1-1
TGTGCCAGCAGCTTAATGCTAAACACTGAAGCTTTCTTT
CASSLMLNTEAFF
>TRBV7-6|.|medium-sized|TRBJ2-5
TGTGCCAGCAGCTCCTGGGGGGGAGGGGGTCAAGAGACCCAGTACTTC
CASSSWGGGGQETQYF
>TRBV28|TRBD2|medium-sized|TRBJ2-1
TGTGCCAGCAGTGTGGCTAGCGGGAGGGGTTGGCAGTTCTTC
CASSVASGRGWQFF
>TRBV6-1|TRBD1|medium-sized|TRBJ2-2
TGTGCCAGCGGGAGAAGACAGGGGTCGAACACCGGGGAGCTGTTTTTT
CASGRRQGSNTGELFF
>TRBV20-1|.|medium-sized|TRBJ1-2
TGCAGTGCCAGAAGGGGTTTTGACTACACCTTC
CSARRGFDYTF
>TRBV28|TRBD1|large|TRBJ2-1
TGTGCCAGCAGTTTACTACAGGGGGCGATAAAGACCCATGAGCAGTTCTTC
CASSLLQGAIKTHEQFF
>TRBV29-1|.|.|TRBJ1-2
TGCAGCGTTGGTGTCGAGACAAGGGGGGAAAAGACAAATGGCTACACCTTC
CSVGVETRGEKTNGYTF
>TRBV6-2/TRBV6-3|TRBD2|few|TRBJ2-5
TGTGCCAGCAGTTACGAAGCGGGAGGGCCGGACCAAGAGACCCAGTACTTC
CASSYEAGGPDQETQYF
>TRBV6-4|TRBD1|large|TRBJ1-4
TGTGCCAGCAGGAAGGGACAGCTCAATGAAAAACTGTTTTTT
CASRKGQLNEKLFF
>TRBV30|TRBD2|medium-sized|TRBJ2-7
TGTGCCTGGAGTGTAAGTCGCGGGAGGGGAATCTACGAGCAGTACTTC
CAWSVSRGRGIYEQYF
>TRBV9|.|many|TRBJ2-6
TGTGCCAGCAGCCGATCTTATGGGGTCAACGTCCTGACTTTC
CASSRSYGVNVLTF
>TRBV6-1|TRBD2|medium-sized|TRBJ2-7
TGTGCCAGCAGTGGTGGGGGGGGCTACGAGCAGTACTTC
CASSGGGGYEQYF
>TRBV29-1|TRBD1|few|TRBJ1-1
TGCAGCGTTGGGGACAGACCTGAAGCTTTCTTT
CSVGDRPEAFF
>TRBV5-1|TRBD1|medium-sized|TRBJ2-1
TGCGCCAGCAGCTTGTCTAGGGGGCTCTACAATGAGCAGTTCTTC
CASSLSRGLYNEQFF
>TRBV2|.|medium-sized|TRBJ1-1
TGTGCCAGCAGGGGGCATACTGGAGAGGCTTTCTTT
CASRGHTGEAFF
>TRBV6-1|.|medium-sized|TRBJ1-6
TGTGCCAGCAGTGTGACTGTCGATTCACCCCTCCACTTT
CASSVTVDSPLHF
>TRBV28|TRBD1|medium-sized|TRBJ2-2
TGTGCCAGCAGAACGCACCCGGGACAGTCGAACACCGGGGAGCTGTTTTTT
CASRTHPGQSNTGELFF
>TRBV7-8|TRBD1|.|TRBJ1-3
TGTGCCAGCAGCCCCTGGCAGGGGGCGAGTAACACCATATATTTT
CASSPWQGASNTIYF
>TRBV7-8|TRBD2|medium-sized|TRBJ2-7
TGTGCCAGCAGCCCTCGGACTAGCGGAGCCTACGAGCAGTACTTC
CASSPRTSGAYEQYF
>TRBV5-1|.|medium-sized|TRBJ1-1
TGCGCCAGCAGCTTGGGGACAGCTAGATTGAACACTGAAGCTTTCTTT
CASSLGTARLNTEAFF
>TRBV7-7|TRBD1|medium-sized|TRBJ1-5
TGTGCTAGCAGCCCTCGGACAGGGTCGAAGAGCAATCAGCCCCAGCATTTT
CASSPRTGSKSNQPQHF